The entry below describes one T cell receptor (beta chain). The sample has other DNA sequences that encode this CDR3 too. The V segment lost 3 bases and the J segment 4 bases; nucleotides outside the gene matches: 4. Germline lookup yields CDR1 SGHNT and CDR2 YENEEA. The CDR3 has 14 residues. The data were obtained in a study of blood T cell repertoires in COVID-19. Looking at the study overall: The study drew acute and convalescent COVID-19 samples from the United States, Italy and Spain. From T cells, B-cell-depleted T cells, or PBMCs came the material, which was cDNA or gDNA.

During active infection, Seattle patients enrolled and were then monitored through disease. Authors' methods: Estimates of nucleated cell counts were drawn from the amplification of reference gene primers. Produced via immunoSEQ multiplex PCR; TCRdb's table is partial and in-frame only. The V and J calls and clone size were taken over from that table, and D and trimming were inferred from the DNA. The table lists more than 300,000 clones, 80% to 90% of them singletons. This sequence originates from a woman aged 45-65 years with COVID-19, enrolled during active disease. The sequencing sample was made of peripheral blood. This chain uses TRBV11-3 with TRBJ2-5; 8 bases map to TRBD1. Here the CDR3 reads CASSFAGGGETQYF. The CDR3 DNA follows: TGTGCCAGCAGCTTCGCAGGGGGCGGAGAGACCCAGTACTTC. The full variable domain, rest sourced from reference TRBV11-3 and TRBJ2-5, is EAGVVQSPRYKIIEKKQPVAFWCNPISGHNTLYWYLQNLGQGPELLIRYENEEAVDDSQLPKDRFSAERLKGVDSTLKIQPAELGDSAVYLCASSFAGGGETQYFGPGTRLLVL.